This T cell receptor (beta chain) derives from a study of post-analysis software for immune sequencing data. Study-wide points: Controls significantly exceeded multiple sclerosis patients in normalized Chao1 diversity. The study found TRBV5-6, TRBV5-1 and TRBV20-1 among about five TRBV segments more frequent in patients than controls.

Losses at the gene ends were 7 bases for V and 3 bases for J; bases not matched to a gene: 6. The CDR3 has 14 amino acids. The TCR beta cDNA libraries carried unique molecular identifiers. Using its own MiXCR run on the PCR reads, TCRdb lists one record per CDR3 protein. This sample has about half a million distinct CDR3 sequences; under 55% occur once, and the top ten carry 9.5% to 13%. On this clonotype itself: Its antigen is unidentified.

The TCR sequence derives from a girl aged 5-17 years with multiple sclerosis. The chain combines TRBV12-3 or TRBV12-4 with TRBJ2-7; 10 bases align to TRBD2. Sequenced: blood. The CDR3 coding sequence is TGTGCCAGCACCCGGACTAGCGGAAACTACGAGCAGTACTTC. This sequence encodes CASTRTSGNYEQYF.